This T cell receptor (beta chain) came from a study of siplizumab effects on memory and regulatory T cells. The study, taken as a whole, reports: Apparently more diverse than memory cells, naive T cells also seemed major alloresponse contributors. Naive or memory phenotype was unassignable for roughly 75-97% of proliferating CD4+ or CD8+ clones.

The CDR3 totals 13 residues. V lost 5 bases, J lost 4 bases, and 10 bases lay in between. Germline assignment: CDR1 PRHDT and CDR2 FYEKMQ (reference sequence). Turning to this clone: Its antigen is undetermined.

Assay used: immunoSEQ multiplex PCR; TCRdb lists only in-frame clones, some missing. The table shows nearly 85,000 clones, with 87% occurring only once. The rearrangement uses TRBV13 and TRBJ2-3, with D perhaps matching TRBD1 (5 bases). This TCR was sampled from a human donor in good health. The specimen sequenced was Tregs sorted from blood. The CDR3 loop reads CASSDPGPDTQYF. The DNA for the CDR3 is TGTGCCAGCAGCGACCCAGGGCCAGATACGCAGTATTTT.